The 10 T cell receptor beta chains below were found in one sample sequenced in a study of T cells in localized non-small cell lung cancer. Data came from immunoSEQ multiplex PCR; TCRdb stores just in-frame clones and leaves some out. Among over 25,000 clones listed, about 80% were seen once. This specimen was peripheral blood, taken before any cancer treatment. These receptors all stem from a male donor older than 55 with stage II squamous cell lung carcinoma.

The CDR3 DNA is TGCGCCAGCAGCTTGGCTGCGGGGGAGTCGGGCCCCGAGCAGTACTTC. Translation gives CASSLAAGESGPEQYF. V gene TRBV5-1 combines with J gene TRBJ2-7; 7 bases agree with TRBD2. The CDR3 covers 16 residues. The junction had 12 bases not matched to a gene; V was cut back by 0 bases and J by 6 bases. CDR1 and CDR2 from the germline V gene are SGHRS and YFSETQ.

The V call is TRBV19, the J call TRBJ1-6, with TRBD1 as a possible D gene (5 bases). This CDR3 comprises 14 residues. Trimming left V 7 bases short and J 8 bases short, with 15 bases between. Germline V gives CDR1 LNHDA, CDR2 SQIVND (reference sequence). CDR3 loop: CASTTGTADSPLHF. In DNA, the CDR3 is TGTGCCAGTACCACCGGGACGGCGGATTCACCCCTCCACTTT.

This sequence joins TRBV18 and TRBJ2-4; D is possibly TRBD1 (6 bases). The germline V and J ends were trimmed by 4 bases and 0 bases, with 22 bases remaining between them. The germline gives CDR1 KGHSH, CDR2 LQKENI. The CDR3 totals 19 residues. This CDR3 is CASSRLSSPGTLAKNIQYF. Written as DNA, the CDR3 is TGTGCCAGCTCACGCCTTAGCAGTCCCGGGACACTAGCCAAAAACATTCAGTACTTC.

This clone was seen only a few times. The genes are TRBV15 and TRBJ1-2; tentatively, D is TRBD1 (6 bases). The germline V gene has CDR1 LNHNV and CDR2 YYDKDF (reference sequence). Trimming took off 1 base at V and 4 bases at J, with 10 bases between the two ends. The CDR3 runs 14 residues. CDR3 sequence reads: CATSRGGGFYGYTF. The CDR3 coding sequence is TGTGCCACCAGCAGAGGAGGGGGGTTCTATGGCTACACCTTC. Drawing the rest from reference TRBV15 and TRBJ1-2, the complete variable domain is DAMVIQNPRYQVTQFGKPVTLSCSQTLNHNVMYWYQQKSSQAPKLLFHYYDKDFNNEADTPDNFQSRRPNTSFCFLDIRSPGLGDTAMYLCATSRGGGFYGYTFGSGTRLTVV.

The chain has TRBV15 and TRBJ1-1; D remains unclear. The CDR3 totals 16 residues. V lost 2 bases, J lost 3 bases, and 16 bases lay in between. CDR1 is LNHNV and CDR2 is YYDKDF in the germline V gene (reference sequence). CDR3 sequence: CATSRPEWTGDTEAFF. CDR3 nucleotides: TGTGCCACCAGCAGACCCGAGTGGACCGGTGACACTGAAGCTTTCTTT.

This clone was seen only a few times. The chain links TRBV5-6 to TRBJ2-2; no reliable D call. Trimming stripped 3 bases from V and 10 bases from J, with 13 bases between. Germline V gene lookup returns CDR1 SGHDT and CDR2 YYEEEE. The length of the CDR3 is 13 residues. The CDR3 sequence: CASSSGQWLELFF. CDR3 DNA sequence: TGTGCCAGCAGCTCGGGCCAGTGGCTGGAGCTGTTTTTT.

The chain couples TRBV2 to TRBJ2-2, with D maybe TRBD2 (6 bases). Germline values: CDR1 SNHLY, CDR2 FYNNEI. The CDR3 covers 15 residues. V was shortened by 4 bases and J by 0 bases, with 9 bases between the two germline ends. CDR3 sequence: CASSVREPNTGELFF. The CDR3 DNA follows: TGTGCCAGCAGTGTTCGGGAGCCGAACACCGGGGAGCTGTTTTTT.

V and J are TRBV5-1 and TRBJ1-6; TRBD1 matches at 7 bases. Germline CDR1 is SGHRS and CDR2 is YFSETQ. The V and J ends lost 6 bases and 10 bases, in that order; junction bases with no gene match: 13. This CDR3 comprises 15 residues. CDR3 loop: CASKSATGLGSPLHF. CDR3 DNA sequence: TGCGCCAGCAAGTCCGCGACAGGGCTAGGGTCACCCCTCCACTTT.

This chain links TRBV7-9 with TRBJ1-1; perhaps TRBD1 as D (5 bases). The CDR3 runs to 13 residues. The ends were cut back, 4 bases at V and 4 bases at J, with 10 bases in the middle. Germline V lookup: CDR1 SEHNR, CDR2 FQNEAQ (reference sequence). The CDR3 DNA reads TGTGCCAGCAGCTCTGGGGGTCGCACTGAAGCTTTCTTT. Residues: CASSSGGRTEAFF. The full variable domain, in which reference TRBV7-9 and TRBJ1-1 provide the parts outside the CDR3, is DTGVSQNPRHKITKRGQNVTFRCDPISEHNRLYWYRQTLGQGPEFLTYFQNEAQLEKSRLLSDRFSAERPKGSFSTLEIQRTEQGDSAMYLCASSSGGRTEAFFGQGTRLTVV.

The chain has TRBV5-1 and TRBJ2-1; TRBD2 matches at 7 bases. This CDR3 contains 15 residues. Losses at the gene ends were 0 bases for V and 7 bases for J; bases not matched to a gene: 7. The germline gives CDR1 SGHRS, CDR2 YFSETQ. This CDR3 reads CASSLVGGSKNEQFF. The DNA for the CDR3 is TGCGCCAGCAGCTTGGTGGGGGGGTCTAAAAATGAGCAGTTCTTC.